The 21 T cell receptor beta chains reported below all come from one sample, sequenced in a study of breast tumors, draining lymph nodes, adjacent tissues. The lymph nodes were axillary draining lymph nodes from breast cancer patients. TCRdb analysed the multiplex PCR reads with MiXCR anew, one entry per CDR3 protein. The table includes around 100,000 distinct CDR3 sequences, approximately 21% detected once. The sequenced material came from axillary lymph node tissue. The receptors were gathered from a female donor with breast cancer. Some clones in this sample may be carry-over from other donors' samples.

This clonotype was detected many times. This chain uses TRBV12-3 or TRBV12-4 with TRBJ2-7, with D perhaps given as TRBD1 or TRBD2 (6 bases each). The CDR3 covers 14 residues. The germline V and J ends were trimmed by 6 bases and 2 bases, with 14 bases remaining between them. The CDR3 DNA sequence: TGTGCCAGCAGCCTCGGGGGCCCTACCTACGAGCAGTACTTC. Protein product: CASSLGGPTYEQYF.

This clonotype appeared a few times. This clone may be a read error of a much larger clone one base away. This chain connects TRBV11-2 to TRBJ2-7, with 7 bases matching TRBD1. Germline CDR1 is SGHAT and CDR2 is FQNNGV. The CDR3 sequence is 14 residues long. CDR3 nucleotides: TGTGCCGGCAGCCCCACCGGGACAGCCTACGAGCAGTACTTC. Its translation is CAGSPTGTAYEQYF.

Many counts were recorded for this clonotype. V gene TRBV20-1 combines with J gene TRBJ2-7; 9 bases align to TRBD1. CDR1 is DFQATT, CDR2 SNEGSKA, per germline (reference sequence). Trimming at V came to 3 bases and at J to 4 bases, leaving 7 bases not matched to a gene. The CDR3 is made up of 14 amino acids. CDR3 residues: CSARPRDREYEQYF. The CDR3, as DNA: TGCAGTGCTAGGCCCCGGGACAGGGAGTACGAGCAGTACTTC.

This clonotype came up many times. The V and J genes are TRBV5-5 and TRBJ2-1; 7 nucleotides match TRBD2. From germline, CDR1 is SGHKS and CDR2 YYEKEE (reference sequence). The CDR3 contains 15 residues. Unmatched junction bases numbered 5, after V lost 3 bases and J lost 2 bases. CDR3 nucleotide sequence: TGTGCCAGCAGCTCCAGCGGGACCACCTACAATGAGCAGTTCTTC. This gives the protein CASSSSGTTYNEQFF.

This clonotype was detected many times. The chain joins TRBV15 to TRBJ2-7, with 8 bases fitting TRBD1. Trimming cost V 3 bases and J 5 bases; bases outside gene matches: 9. The CDR3 runs 15 residues. CDR1 is LNHNV and CDR2 is YYDKDF in the germline V gene (reference sequence). CDR3 sequence reads: CATSSSPGQVDEQYF. The CDR3 DNA reads TGTGCCACCAGCAGCAGTCCGGGACAGGTTGACGAGCAGTACTTC.

About this clonotype itself: A junction boundary mismatches the germline segment, possibly from a read error. The CDR3 spells CATKGHGKVQFF. CDR3 nucleotides: TGCGCCACCAAAGGACACGGGAAAGTGCAGTTCTTC. The chain is built from TRBV15 and TRBJ2-1; tentatively, D is TRBD1 or TRBD2 (5 bases each). Germline CDR1 is LNHNV and CDR2 is YYDKDF (reference sequence). This CDR3 contains 12 residues.

The sample holds many counts of this clonotype. The chain carries TRBV10-3 and TRBJ2-2; 7 nucleotides align to TRBD1. CDR3 length: 15 residues. V dropped 0 bases and J dropped 6; count of bases not matched to a gene: 4. From germline, CDR1 is ENHRY and CDR2 SYGVKD. CDR3 nucleotides: TGTGCCATCAGTGAGTCAGGGGGCGCCGCCGGGGAGCTGTTTTTT. This sequence encodes CAISESGGAAGELFF.

This chain links TRBV20-1 with TRBJ1-1, with D hard to call. The length of the CDR3 is 13 residues. The germline V gene has CDR1 DFQATT and CDR2 SNEGSKA (reference sequence). Trimming removed 1 base from V and 0 bases from J, with 6 bases in between. CDR3 sequence: CSARVWMNTEAFF. In DNA form, the CDR3 reads TGCAGTGCTAGAGTATGGATGAACACTGAAGCTTTCTTT.

This clonotype was observed many times. V usage is TRBV3-1 and J usage is TRBJ1-6; a weak D match, TRBD1 (5 bases). Germline V lookup: CDR1 LGHDT, CDR2 YNNKEL (reference sequence). V dropped 2 bases and J dropped 9 bases, with 11 bases sitting between them. The CDR3 consists of 14 residues. CDR3 region: CASSQTPGGSPLHF. CDR3 sequence (DNA): TGTGCCAGCAGCCAAACCCCTGGGGGTTCACCCCTCCACTTT.

About this clonotype itself: This may stem from a read error, because a much larger clone lies one nucleotide away. The chain carries TRBV20-1 and TRBJ2-1, with a weak D call TRBD1 (6 bases). Trimming took 3 bases from V and 12 from J, leaving 27 bases between them. Germline assignment: CDR1 DFQATT and CDR2 SNEGSKA (reference sequence). The CDR3 contains 16 residues. CDR3 sequence reads: CSARAAGTLVLYGQFF. DNA for the CDR3: TGCAGTGCTAGGGCAGCCGGGACACTCGTTTTGTATGGGCAGTTCTTC.

This clonotype was seen repeatedly, ten times or more. The chain has TRBV4-1 and TRBJ2-1; 8 nucleotides match TRBD2. CDR1 is MGHRA and CDR2 is YSYEKL in the germline V gene. After removal of 0 bases from V and 6 bases from J, the junction contained 4 bases not matched to a gene. The CDR3 is made up of 15 amino acids. For the CDR3, the DNA is TGCGCCAGCAGCCAAGATCCGGGGACTAGCAATGAGCAGTTCTTC. This translates into CASSQDPGTSNEQFF.

In this sample, this clonotype turned up many times. CDR3 region: CASSPAGGRMDTQYF. DNA for the CDR3: TGTGCCAGCAGCCCCGCGGGGGGGCGCATGGATACGCAGTATTTT. The chain employs TRBV7-9 and TRBJ2-3; 9 bases fit TRBD2. The CDR3 has 15 residues. Germline CDR1 SEHNR, CDR2 FQNEAQ (reference sequence). J lost 6 bases, V lost 5 bases, and 9 bases had no gene match.

This clonotype was seen many times. The chain couples TRBV2 to TRBJ1-6; unclear D gene. The V end was cut by 2 bases, the J end by 8 bases, with 10 bases between. Per germline, CDR1 SNHLY and CDR2 FYNNEI. This CDR3 has 14 residues. The CDR3 coding sequence is TGTGCCAGCAGTGAAACTAGTTGGGATTCACCCCTCCACTTT. Amino acids: CASSETSWDSPLHF. The whole variable domain, filled in from reference TRBV2 and TRBJ1-6, reads EPEVTQTPSHQVTQMGQEVILRCVPISNHLYFYWYRQILGQKVEFLVSFYNNEISEKSEIFDDQFSVERPDGSNFTLKIRSTKLEDSAMYFCASSETSWDSPLHFGNGTRLTVT.

This clonotype was observed at least ten times. The CDR3 loop is CASSPTGAGANVLTF. In DNA, the CDR3 is TGTGCCAGCAGCCCAACAGGGGCTGGGGCCAACGTCCTGACTTTC. The V and J genes are TRBV6-5 and TRBJ2-6; 7 nucleotides line up with TRBD1. Trimming cost V 6 bases and J 2 bases; bases outside gene matches: 4. The CDR3 has 15 amino acids. Per the germline V gene, CDR1 is MNHEY and CDR2 is SVGAGI.

This clonotype has a count of ten or more. The chain combines TRBV20-1 with TRBJ1-2, with a weak D call TRBD1 (6 bases). This CDR3 contains 14 residues. Trimming left V 3 bases short and J 2 bases short, with 13 bases between. Germline assignment: CDR1 DFQATT and CDR2 SNEGSKA (reference sequence). CDR3: CSASPRTGNYGYTF. CDR3 nucleotides: TGCAGTGCTAGCCCAAGAACAGGGAACTATGGCTACACCTTC.

This clonotype came up many times. V gene TRBV29-1 combines with J gene TRBJ2-1; D unresolved. CDR1 SQVTM and CDR2 ANQGSEA come from the germline V gene. The ends were cut back, 4 bases at V and 8 bases at J, with 6 bases in the middle. CDR3 length: 10 residues. The CDR3 nucleotides read TGCAGCGTTGGGCTCCATGAGCAGTTCTTC. Protein: CSVGLHEQFF.

The CDR3 DNA follows: TGTGCCAGCAGTGCCCGATCCTATGGCTACACCTTC. Its protein is CASSARSYGYTF. This sequence joins TRBV6-1 and TRBJ1-2; D unresolved. Trimming left V 4 bases short and J 4 bases short, with 7 bases between. Looked up from germline, CDR1 is MNHNS and CDR2 is SASEGT. The CDR3 extends over 12 amino acids.

This clonotype was counted at least ten times. The chain uses TRBV20-1 and TRBJ2-3; possibly TRBD1 or TRBD2 for D (5 bases each). This CDR3 comprises 15 residues. V was clipped by 0 bases and J by 10 bases, with 20 bases between them. Germline V CDR1 and CDR2: DFQATT, SNEGSKA (reference sequence). The CDR3 DNA is TGCAGTGCTAGAGATCTTGGCGGGCTAAGGGGCGCGCAGTATTTT. Its translation is CSARDLGGLRGAQYF.

This clonotype occurred many times. The chain joins TRBV6-5 to TRBJ1-6; no clear D. Trimming shortened V by 5 bases and J by 6 bases, and 14 bases separated the two germline ends. The CDR3 is 15 residues long. Germline V gene lookup returns CDR1 MNHEY and CDR2 SVGAGI. This CDR3 is CASSRQGLGNSPLHF. CDR3 DNA: TGTGCCAGCAGTCGCCAAGGGCTAGGTAATTCACCCCTCCACTTT.

This clonotype came up many times. This chain connects TRBV5-1 to TRBJ2-7; possibly TRBD2 for D (6 bases). The CDR3 length is 15 residues. Trimming cost V 0 bases and J 6 bases, with 16 bases left between them. The germline V gene has CDR1 SGHRS and CDR2 YFSETQ. For the CDR3, the DNA is TGCGCCAGCAGCTTGGTTTTTGCGGGGCCCGGCGAGCAGTACTTC. Translation: CASSLVFAGPGEQYF.

This clonotype was found a few times. The genes are TRBV7-9 and TRBJ2-5; tentative D call: TRBD2 (7 bases). Trimming cost V 2 bases and J 4 bases, with 23 bases left between them. This CDR3 spans 18 amino acids. The germline CDR1 and CDR2 sequences are SEHNR and FQNEAQ (reference sequence). The CDR3 spells CASSLLVRGGGRGETQYF. CDR3 nucleotides: TGTGCCAGCAGCTTATTGGTTAGGGGGGGGGGAAGAGGAGAGACCCAGTACTTC.